This passage covers 27 T cell receptor beta chains from one sample sequenced in a study of radiation and T cells in renal cell carcinoma (TCRdb year 2020). Libraries came from the immunoSEQ multiplex PCR assay. TCRdb carries this immuneACCESS record with in-frame sequences only. Its versions omit some clonotypes, under half of them owing to an unresolved V gene in the studies checked, with the rest unexplained. In this sample the table shows roughly 75,000 clones, about four fifths of which occur a single time. The ten largest clones represent about 6% of the sample. What the time point label conveys for this sample: blood 2 weeks post-SBRT. Read against the paper, the sample's treatment or condition label means: 15 Gy SBRT to primary tumor, nephrectomy 4 weeks later. This specimen consisted of blood, obtained from a patient whose treatment included radiotherapy and nephrectomy. The receptor set was obtained from a man aged 60 to 69 with renal cell carcinoma.

The rearrangement joins TRBV4-3 to TRBJ2-1; 8 bases line up with TRBD1. The CDR3 totals 18 residues. Germline CDR1 and CDR2: LGHNA and YSLEER. V trimming: 0 bases; J trimming: 3 bases; junction bases outside the gene matches: 10. The CDR3 bases are TGCGCCAGCAGCCAAGAGAGGATGGGGACAGGTTACTACAATGAGCAGTTCTTC. Protein sequence: CASSQERMGTGYYNEQFF.

This sequence joins TRBV19 and TRBJ1-1; TRBD1 aligns across 10 bases. This CDR3 is built from 14 residues. With V trimmed by 6 bases and J by 1 base, 2 bases remained unmatched. Germline lookup yields CDR1 LNHDA and CDR2 SQIVND (reference sequence). The CDR3 sequence: CASSGDRGNTEAFF. CDR3 nucleotide sequence: TGTGCCAGTAGCGGGGACAGGGGGAACACTGAAGCTTTCTTT.

The chain carries TRBV19 and TRBJ2-2; a possible D gene is TRBD1 (6 bases). Trimming cost V 7 bases and J 6 bases, with 18 bases left between them. The CDR3 sequence is 15 residues long. Per germline, CDR1 LNHDA and CDR2 SQIVND (reference sequence). CDR3 residues: CASIPTDRSPGELFF. The CDR3 DNA reads as TGTGCCAGTATCCCGACTGACAGGTCGCCCGGGGAGCTGTTTTTT.

The chain joins TRBV28 to TRBJ1-4, with D tentatively TRBD1 (5 bases). Germline V lookup: CDR1 MDHEN, CDR2 SYDVKM. The CDR3 spans 14 residues. The germline V and J ends were trimmed by 6 bases and 5 bases, with 13 bases remaining between them. The CDR3 DNA follows: TGTGCCAGCAGCGGGGGGATTGGCAATGAAAAACTGTTTTTT. Translating it yields CASSGGIGNEKLFF.

In regard to this clone: Other DNA variants within this sample encode the same CDR3. The J gene is TRBJ2-1, the V gene TRBV7-2; D is uncertain. This CDR3 contains 12 residues. Germline CDR1 SGHTA, CDR2 FQGNSA. The V end lost 0 bases, the J end lost 7 bases, and 4 bases lay between the germline ends. The CDR3 nucleotides read TGTGCCAGCAGCTTAGCGGAAAATGAGCAGTTCTTC. It codes for CASSLAENEQFF.

This clone has just one count. The V gene is TRBV29-1, the J gene TRBJ2-2, with TRBD2 as a possible D gene (5 bases). The germline V and J ends were trimmed by 0 bases and 0 bases, with 11 bases remaining between them. This CDR3 has 16 amino acids. Germline values: CDR1 SQVTM, CDR2 ANQGSEA. The CDR3 is CSVEDRKLANTGELFF. DNA of the CDR3: TGCAGCGTTGAAGATCGGAAACTAGCGAACACCGGGGAGCTGTTTTTT.

V and J are TRBV19 and TRBJ2-3; D is ambiguous. V was trimmed by 3 bases and J by 0 bases, leaving 13 bases between them. The CDR3 has 16 residues. CDR1 is LNHDA, CDR2 SQIVND, per germline (reference sequence). As DNA, the CDR3 is TGTGCCAGTAGTATGGCCAGGTCAACTAGCACAGATACGCAGTATTTT. Residues: CASSMARSTSTDTQYF.

The CDR3 DNA reads as TGCAGCGTTGAAGATGTTTTAAATGAGGTCGCCTACAATGAGCAGTTCTTC. It codes for CSVEDVLNEVAYNEQFF. The gene calls are TRBV29-1 and TRBJ2-1; D ambiguous. CDR1 is SQVTM and CDR2 is ANQGSEA in the germline V gene. This CDR3 is 17 amino acids long. Trimming removed 0 bases at V and 2 bases at J, with 17 bases between.

The table lists this clone with a few counts. The J gene is TRBJ1-5, the V gene TRBV6-4; 10 bases line up with TRBD1. V dropped 7 bases and J dropped 6; count of bases not matched to a gene: 3. This CDR3 comprises 13 residues. Germline loops: CDR1 MRHNA, CDR2 SNTAGT. The CDR3 DNA follows: TGTGCCAGCAAGGGACAGGGGTTTCAGCCCCAGCATTTT. Translation: CASKGQGFQPQHF.

In nucleotides, the CDR3 is TGTGCCAGCAGCTTTTGGGGGGACAGGCAAGAGACCCAGTACTTC. Translation: CASSFWGDRQETQYF. V is TRBV28 and J is TRBJ2-5; TRBD1 aligns across 8 bases. The V and J ends lost 6 bases and 2 bases, in that order; junction bases with no gene match: 8. The CDR3 is 15 residues long. Germline V gives CDR1 MDHEN, CDR2 SYDVKM.

The chain is built from TRBV7-2 and TRBJ1-1; D is uncertain. Germline V gene data show CDR1 as SGHTA and CDR2 as FQGNSA. This CDR3 contains 13 residues. The V gene lost 2 bases and the J gene lost 1 base, with 5 bases spanning the gap. CDR3 loop: CASSLRRNTEAFF. The DNA of the CDR3 is TGTGCCAGCAGCTTACGGAGGAACACTGAAGCTTTCTTT. The entire variable domain, with the rest obtained from reference TRBV7-2 and TRBJ1-1, is as follows: GAGVSQSPSNKVTEKGKDVELRCDPISGHTALYWYRQSLGQGLEFLIYFQGNSAPDKSGLPSDRFSAERTGGSVSTLTIQRTQQEDSAVYLCASSLRRNTEAFFGQGTRLTVV.

V is TRBV4-1 and J is TRBJ2-7; unclear D gene. CDR3 length: 15 amino acids. In germline, CDR1 is MGHRA, CDR2 YSYEKL. Trimming took off 0 bases at V and 7 bases at J, with 16 bases between the two ends. The DNA of the CDR3 is TGCGCCAGCAGCCAAGATCAAGACCCCCTTCGGGAGCAGTACTTC. It yields the protein CASSQDQDPLREQYF.

The rearrangement links TRBV4-2 to TRBJ2-1; D possibly corresponds to TRBD2 (5 bases). Per germline, CDR1 LGHNA and CDR2 YNFKEQ. Trimming took 3 bases from V and 3 from J, leaving 9 bases between them. CDR3 length: 14 amino acids. The CDR3 protein is CASSQEENYNEQFF. CDR3 DNA: TGTGCCAGCAGCCAGGAGGAAAACTACAATGAGCAGTTCTTC.

The chain employs TRBV7-9 and TRBJ2-1; TRBD2 aligns across 12 bases. Germline V gives CDR1 SEHNR, CDR2 FQNEAQ (reference sequence). CDR3 length: 17 residues. Losses at the gene ends were 4 bases for V and 5 bases for J; bases not matched to a gene: 9. In DNA form, the CDR3 reads TGTGCCAGCAGCTCGAGACTAGCGGGGGCCGTTGACAATGAGCAGTTCTTC. Its translation: CASSSRLAGAVDNEQFF.

The chain is built from TRBV27 and TRBJ2-1, with TRBD2 matching over 8 bases. CDR3 size: 15 residues. Unmatched junction bases numbered 6, after V lost 3 bases and J lost 5 bases. Germline V gene data show CDR1 as MNHEY and CDR2 as SMNVEV (reference sequence). CDR3: CASSFVPGGNNEQFF. The CDR3 nucleotides are TGTGCCAGCAGTTTCGTGCCGGGAGGGAACAATGAGCAGTTCTTC.

The rearrangement uses TRBV5-1 and TRBJ2-3; D perhaps matches TRBD1 (6 bases). The CDR3 runs 16 residues. Trimming shortened V by 2 bases and J by 1 base, and 14 bases separated the two germline ends. In germline, CDR1 is SGHRS, CDR2 YFSETQ. The DNA for the CDR3 is TGCGCCAGCAGCTTCACAGGGTTGGGGGGCACAGATACGCAGTATTTT. Amino acid sequence: CASSFTGLGGTDTQYF.

The rearrangement uses TRBV6-5 and TRBJ2-7; D remains ambiguous. Trimming stripped 2 bases from V and 6 bases from J, with 5 bases between. The CDR3 has 11 amino acids. CDR1 MNHEY and CDR2 SVGAGI come from the germline V gene. CDR3 in DNA: TGTGCCAGCAGTTACGGTGTCGAGCAGTACTTC. It is translated as CASSYGVEQYF.

The V gene is TRBV5-1, the J gene TRBJ2-5; D is perhaps TRBD2 (5 bases). CDR1 and CDR2 from the germline V gene are SGHRS and YFSETQ. Deletions cut 0 bases from V and 4 bases from J, with 13 bases between. The length of the CDR3 is 15 residues. CDR3 amino acids: CASSLAGKGGETQYF. The CDR3 nucleotides are TGCGCCAGCAGCTTGGCGGGAAAGGGTGGAGAGACCCAGTACTTC.

The chain employs TRBV28 and TRBJ2-5; 7 bases are shared with TRBD2. The V gene end was trimmed by 0 bases and the J gene end by 1 base; junction bases not matched to a gene: 2. This CDR3 has 15 amino acids. Germline V gives CDR1 MDHEN, CDR2 SYDVKM. The CDR3 loop reads CASSLWREPQETQYF. DNA of the CDR3: TGTGCCAGCAGTTTATGGCGGGAGCCCCAAGAGACCCAGTACTTC.

The V gene is TRBV11-2, the J gene TRBJ2-1; TRBD1 aligns across 8 bases. V dropped 1 base and J dropped 1; count of bases not matched to a gene: 9. CDR3 length: 18 amino acids. The germline V gene has CDR1 SGHAT and CDR2 FQNNGV. CDR3 sequence reads: CASSLGAPDRESYNEQFF. CDR3 in DNA: TGTGCCAGCAGCTTAGGGGCCCCGGACAGGGAATCCTACAATGAGCAGTTCTTC.

This chain connects TRBV7-2 to TRBJ1-5; 7 bases match TRBD1. The ends lost 5 bases at V and 4 bases at J; junction bases unmatched: 8. Germline-derived CDR1 and CDR2 are SGHTA and FQGNSA. This CDR3 is 15 amino acids long. The CDR3 nucleotides read TGTGCCAGCAGCAAGGATCGACAGGGTAATCAGCCCCAGCATTTT. Its translation is CASSKDRQGNQPQHF.

This sequence joins TRBV27 and TRBJ1-1; perhaps TRBD1 as D (5 bases). The V gene's germline CDR1 is MNHEY and CDR2 SMNVEV (reference sequence). Between the trimmed V and J ends, which lost 6 bases and 5 bases, there was a span of 19 bases. There are 15 residues in the CDR3. CDR3 bases: TGTGCCAGCAGGACTCCCTCAGGGCGGGGGACTGAAGCTTTCTTT. The encoded protein is CASRTPSGRGTEAFF.

The CDR3 region is CASSLVAGAADTQYF. DNA for the CDR3: TGCGCCAGCAGCTTGGTGGCGGGAGCGGCAGATACGCAGTATTTT. This chain uses TRBV5-1 with TRBJ2-3; 7 nucleotides match TRBD2. Germline CDR1 SGHRS, CDR2 YFSETQ. J was trimmed by 4 bases and V by 0 bases; bases with no gene match: 5. This CDR3 is 15 amino acids long. Full variable domain (rest looked up from reference TRBV5-1 and TRBJ2-3): KAGVTQTPRYLIKTRGQQVTLSCSPISGHRSVSWYQQTPGQGLQFLFEYFSETQRNKGNFPGRFSGRQFSNSRSEMNVSTLELGDSALYLCASSLVAGAADTQYFGPGTRLTVL.

The chain employs TRBV6-1 and TRBJ2-1; perhaps TRBD1 as D (6 bases). V was pared by 0 bases and J by 6 bases, with 12 bases between. This CDR3 has 15 amino acids. The V gene's germline CDR1 is MNHNS and CDR2 SASEGT. The DNA for the CDR3 is TGTGCCAGCAGTGAAGCGCTCTTACAGGGCAATGAGCAGTTCTTC. It translates to CASSEALLQGNEQFF.

This rearrangement joins TRBV19 to TRBJ2-1; TRBD2 matches at 8 bases. CDR1 LNHDA and CDR2 SQIVND come from the germline V gene (reference sequence). J was trimmed by 4 bases and V by 7 bases; bases with no gene match: 6. The CDR3 sequence is 14 residues long. In DNA form, the CDR3 reads TGTGCCAGTAACGTTGGACTAGCATACAATGAGCAGTTCTTC. Translating gives CASNVGLAYNEQFF.

J is TRBJ2-3 and V is TRBV18; D gene uncertain. Trimming shortened V by 2 bases and J by 4 bases, and 4 bases separated the two germline ends. The CDR3 runs 12 residues. The germline CDR1 and CDR2 sequences are KGHSH and LQKENI. CDR3 loop: CASSPSSDTQYF. The CDR3, as DNA: TGTGCCAGCTCACCAAGCTCAGATACGCAGTATTTT. The full variable domain, in which reference TRBV18 and TRBJ2-3 provide the parts outside the CDR3, is NAGVMQNPRHLVRRRGQEARLRCSPMKGHSHVYWYRQLPEEGLKFMVYLQKENIIDESGMPKERFSAEFPKEGPSILRIQQVVRGDSAAYFCASSPSSDTQYFGPGTRLTVL.

The V and J genes are TRBV9 and TRBJ2-7; 9 bases map to TRBD2. CDR1 and CDR2 (germline): SGDLS, YYNGEE. The V gene end was trimmed by 4 bases and the J gene end by 1 base; junction bases not matched to a gene: 9. The CDR3 runs 16 residues. The CDR3: CASSPPLAGVSYEQYF. The CDR3 nucleotides read TGTGCCAGCAGCCCCCCTTTAGCGGGGGTATCCTACGAGCAGTACTTC.